One TCR beta chain is described in this entry. As yet, its antigen is unknown. This entry belongs to a study of cytomegalovirus exposure and HLA in healthy donors. Regarding the study as a whole: Per published reports, the classifier diagnosed cytomegalovirus status with high specificity and sensitivity. The only immune exposure information that was available was CMV serostatus. Reportedly, HLA-A and HLA-B alleles of most subjects were accurately predicted from TCR beta.

This CDR3 is 16 amino acids long. Germline V gene data show CDR1 as MNHEY and CDR2 as SMNVEV (reference sequence). With 3 bases removed from V and 2 bases from J, the gap between germline ends came to 13 bases. PCR amplification relied on 60 Vbeta primers (plus 13 Jbeta primers). Assay: immunoSEQ multiplex PCR; the TCRdb copy retains only in-frame clones and omits some. The sample holds about 180,000 clones, roughly 77% seen once. The sequence derives from a woman aged 25-40 years in good health and CMV-seronegative. The sample comprised PBMCs. The V and J genes are TRBV27 and TRBJ2-2; tentative D call: TRBD2 (5 bases). The CDR3 protein is CASSFVGGPNTGELFF. CDR3 bases: TGTGCCAGCAGTTTTGTTGGAGGTCCCAACACCGGGGAGCTGTTTTTT.